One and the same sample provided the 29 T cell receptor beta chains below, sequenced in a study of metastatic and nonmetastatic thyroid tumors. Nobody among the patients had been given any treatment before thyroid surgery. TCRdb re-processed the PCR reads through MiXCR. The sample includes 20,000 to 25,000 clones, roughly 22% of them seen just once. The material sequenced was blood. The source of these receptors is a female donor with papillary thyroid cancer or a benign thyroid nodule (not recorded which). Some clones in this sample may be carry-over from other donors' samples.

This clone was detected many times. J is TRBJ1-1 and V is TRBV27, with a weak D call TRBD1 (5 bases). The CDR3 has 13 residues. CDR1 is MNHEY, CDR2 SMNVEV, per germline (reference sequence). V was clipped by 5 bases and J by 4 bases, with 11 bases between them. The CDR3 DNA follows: TGTGCCAGCAGTGATAGGGGTTTCACTGAAGCTTTCTTT. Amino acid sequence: CASSDRGFTEAFF.

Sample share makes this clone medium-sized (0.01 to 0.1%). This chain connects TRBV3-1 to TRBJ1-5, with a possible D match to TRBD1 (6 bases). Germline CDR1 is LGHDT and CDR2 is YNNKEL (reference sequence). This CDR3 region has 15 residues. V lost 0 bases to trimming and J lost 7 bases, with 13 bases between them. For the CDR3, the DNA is TGTGCCAGCAGCCAAGAGTGGGGGGGCGGGCAGCCCCAGCATTTT. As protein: CASSQEWGGGQPQHF.

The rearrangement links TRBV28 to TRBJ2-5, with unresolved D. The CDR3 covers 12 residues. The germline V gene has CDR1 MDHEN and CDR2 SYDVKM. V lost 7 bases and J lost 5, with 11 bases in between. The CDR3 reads CASIGVWETQYF. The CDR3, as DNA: TGTGCCAGCATCGGCGTGTGGGAGACCCAGTACTTC.

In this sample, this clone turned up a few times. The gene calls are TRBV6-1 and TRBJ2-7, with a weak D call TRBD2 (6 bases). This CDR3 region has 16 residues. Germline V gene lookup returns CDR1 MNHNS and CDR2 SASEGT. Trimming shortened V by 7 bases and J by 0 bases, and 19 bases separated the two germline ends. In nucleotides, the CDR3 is TGTGCCAGCATGATATCCGGGACTTCCGGCTCCTACGAGCAGTACTTC. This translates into CASMISGTSGSYEQYF.

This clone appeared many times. The DNA for the CDR3 is TGTGCCAGCAGCTTATCCTTTTTTGGGGTGAACACTGAAGCTTTCTTT. Amino acid sequence: CASSLSFFGVNTEAFF. The chain recombines TRBV11-2 with TRBJ1-1; the D is unclear. V was pared by 2 bases and J by 0 bases, with 13 bases between. Germline V lookup: CDR1 SGHAT, CDR2 FQNNGV. This CDR3 is built from 16 residues.

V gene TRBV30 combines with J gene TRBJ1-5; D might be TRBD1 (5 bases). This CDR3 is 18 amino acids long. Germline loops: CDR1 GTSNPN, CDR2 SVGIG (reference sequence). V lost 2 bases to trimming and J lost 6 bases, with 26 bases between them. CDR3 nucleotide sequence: TGTGCCTGGAGTAAATCACCGGGACTTTTCATGGGCTCTCAGCCCCAGCATTTT. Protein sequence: CAWSKSPGLFMGSQPQHF.

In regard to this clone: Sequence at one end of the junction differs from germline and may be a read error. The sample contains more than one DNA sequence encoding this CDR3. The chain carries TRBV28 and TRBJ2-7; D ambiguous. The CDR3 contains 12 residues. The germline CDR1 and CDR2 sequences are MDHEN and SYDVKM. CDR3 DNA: TGCGCCAGTGGTGGAGCCGGCTACGAGCAGTACTTC. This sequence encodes CASGGAGYEQYF.

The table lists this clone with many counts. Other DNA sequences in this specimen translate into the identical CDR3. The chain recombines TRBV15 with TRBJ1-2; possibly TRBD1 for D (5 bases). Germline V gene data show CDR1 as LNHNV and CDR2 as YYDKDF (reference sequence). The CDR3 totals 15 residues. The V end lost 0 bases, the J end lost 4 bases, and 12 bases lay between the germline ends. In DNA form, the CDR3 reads TGTGCCACCAGCAGAGATCGGGCAGGGCTCTATGGCTACACCTTC. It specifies CATSRDRAGLYGYTF. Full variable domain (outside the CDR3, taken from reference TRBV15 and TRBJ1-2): DAMVIQNPRYQVTQFGKPVTLSCSQTLNHNVMYWYQQKSSQAPKLLFHYYDKDFNNEADTPDNFQSRRPNTSFCFLDIRSPGLGDTAMYLCATSRDRAGLYGYTFGSGTRLTVV.

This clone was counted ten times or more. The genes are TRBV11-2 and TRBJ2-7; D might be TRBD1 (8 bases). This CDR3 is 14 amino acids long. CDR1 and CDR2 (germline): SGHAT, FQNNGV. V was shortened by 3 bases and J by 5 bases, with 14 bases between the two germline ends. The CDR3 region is CASSLDREGHEQYF. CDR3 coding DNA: TGTGCCAGCAGCTTGGACAGGGAGGGACACGAGCAGTACTTC.

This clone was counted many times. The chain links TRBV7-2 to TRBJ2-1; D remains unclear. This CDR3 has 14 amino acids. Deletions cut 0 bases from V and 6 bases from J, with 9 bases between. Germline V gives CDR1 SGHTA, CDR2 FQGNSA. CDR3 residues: CASSLAPATNEQFF. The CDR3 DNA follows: TGTGCCAGCAGCTTAGCCCCAGCCACCAATGAGCAGTTCTTC.

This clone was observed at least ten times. The CDR3 spells CASSMGRHGEQFF. The CDR3 DNA follows: TGTGCCAGTAGTATGGGTCGACATGGAGAGCAGTTCTTC. This chain joins TRBV19 and TRBJ2-1; D gene unclear. Trimming removed 3 bases from V and 10 bases from J, with 13 bases in between. Germline V gene lookup returns CDR1 LNHDA and CDR2 SQIVND (reference sequence). The CDR3 has 13 amino acids.

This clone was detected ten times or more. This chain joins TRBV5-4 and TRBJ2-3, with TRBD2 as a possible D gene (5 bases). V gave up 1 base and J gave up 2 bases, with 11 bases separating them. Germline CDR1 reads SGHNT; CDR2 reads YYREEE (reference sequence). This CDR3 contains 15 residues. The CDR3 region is CASSLSAELTDTQYF. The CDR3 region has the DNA TGTGCCAGCAGCTTGTCAGCGGAGCTCACAGATACGCAGTATTTT.

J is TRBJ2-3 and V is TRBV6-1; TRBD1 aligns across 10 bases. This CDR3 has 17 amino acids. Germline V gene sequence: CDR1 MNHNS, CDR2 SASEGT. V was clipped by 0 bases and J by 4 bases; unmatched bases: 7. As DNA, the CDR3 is TGTGCCAGCAGTGAAGCGCTGGGGACAGGGGTCTCAGATACGCAGTATTTT. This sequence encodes CASSEALGTGVSDTQYF.

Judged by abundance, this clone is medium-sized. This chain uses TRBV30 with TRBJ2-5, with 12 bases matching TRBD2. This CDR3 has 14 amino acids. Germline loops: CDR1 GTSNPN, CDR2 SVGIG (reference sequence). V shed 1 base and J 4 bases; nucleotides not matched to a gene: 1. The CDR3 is CAWSAGLAGETQYF. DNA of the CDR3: TGTGCCTGGAGTGCGGGACTAGCGGGAGAGACCCAGTACTTC.

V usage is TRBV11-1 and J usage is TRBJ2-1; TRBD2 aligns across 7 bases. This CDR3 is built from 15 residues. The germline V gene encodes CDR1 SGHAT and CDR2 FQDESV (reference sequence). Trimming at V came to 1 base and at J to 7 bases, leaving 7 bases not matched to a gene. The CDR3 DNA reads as TGTGCCAGCAGCTTAGGATGGTCAGCGGGGAATGAGCAGTTCTTC. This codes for CASSLGWSAGNEQFF.

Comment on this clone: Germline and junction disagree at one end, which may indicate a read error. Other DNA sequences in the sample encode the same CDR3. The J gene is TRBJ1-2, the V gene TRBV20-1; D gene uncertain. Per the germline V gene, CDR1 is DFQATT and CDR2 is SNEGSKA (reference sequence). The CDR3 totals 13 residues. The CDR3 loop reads CSALSKTEYGYTF. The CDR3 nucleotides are TGCAGTGCCCTCTCAAAAACAGAGTATGGCTACACATTC.

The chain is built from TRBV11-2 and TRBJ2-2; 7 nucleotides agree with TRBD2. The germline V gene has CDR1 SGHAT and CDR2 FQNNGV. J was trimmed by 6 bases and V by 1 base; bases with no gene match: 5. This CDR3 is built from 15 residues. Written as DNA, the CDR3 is TGTGCCAGCAGCTTAGCCGGGGGGTTGGCCGGGGAGCTGTTTTTT. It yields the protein CASSLAGGLAGELFF.

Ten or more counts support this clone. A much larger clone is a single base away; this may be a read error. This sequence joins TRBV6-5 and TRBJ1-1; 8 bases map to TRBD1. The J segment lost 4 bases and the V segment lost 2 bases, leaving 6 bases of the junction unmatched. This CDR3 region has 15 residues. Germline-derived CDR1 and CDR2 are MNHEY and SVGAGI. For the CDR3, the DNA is TGTGCCAGCAGTTACGGACAGGGATTGAGCACTGAAGCTTTCTTT. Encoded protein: CASSYGQGLSTEAFF.

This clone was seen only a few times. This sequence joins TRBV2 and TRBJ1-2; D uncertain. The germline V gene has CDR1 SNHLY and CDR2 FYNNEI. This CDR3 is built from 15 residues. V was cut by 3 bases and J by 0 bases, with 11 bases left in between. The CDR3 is CASSDKRPANYGYTF. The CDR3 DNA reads TGTGCCAGCAGTGACAAAAGGCCGGCTAACTATGGCTACACCTTC.

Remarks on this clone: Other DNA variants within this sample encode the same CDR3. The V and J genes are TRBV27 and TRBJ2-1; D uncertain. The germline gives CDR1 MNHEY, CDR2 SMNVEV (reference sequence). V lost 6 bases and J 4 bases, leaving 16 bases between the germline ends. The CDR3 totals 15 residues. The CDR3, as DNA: TGTGCCAGCAGGGCCAGACCACACCCTTACAATGAGCAGTTCTTC. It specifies CASRARPHPYNEQFF.

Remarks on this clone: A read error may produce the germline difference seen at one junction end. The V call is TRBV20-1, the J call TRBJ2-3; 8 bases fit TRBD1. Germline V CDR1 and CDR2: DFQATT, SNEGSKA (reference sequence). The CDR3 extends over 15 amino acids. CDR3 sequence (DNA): TGCAGTGCAATTAGGACAGGGTGCCACACAGATACTCAGTATTTT. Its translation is CSAIRTGCHTDTQYF.

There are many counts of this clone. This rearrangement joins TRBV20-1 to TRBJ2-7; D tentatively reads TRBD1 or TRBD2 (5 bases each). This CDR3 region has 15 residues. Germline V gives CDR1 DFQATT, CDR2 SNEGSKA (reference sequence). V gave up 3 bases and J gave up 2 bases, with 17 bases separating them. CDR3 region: CSARALFGGAYEQYF. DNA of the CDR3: TGCAGTGCTAGGGCCCTTTTTGGGGGAGCCTACGAGCAGTACTTC.

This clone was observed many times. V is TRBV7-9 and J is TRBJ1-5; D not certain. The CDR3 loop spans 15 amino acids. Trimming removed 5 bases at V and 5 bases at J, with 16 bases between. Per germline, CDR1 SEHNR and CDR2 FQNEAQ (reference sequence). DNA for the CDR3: TGTGCCAGCAGCCGAGAGACCGAAGTGGATCAGCCCCAGCATTTT. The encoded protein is CASSRETEVDQPQHF. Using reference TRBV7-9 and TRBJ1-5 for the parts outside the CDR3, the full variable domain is DTGVSQNPRHKITKRGQNVTFRCDPISEHNRLYWYRQTLGQGPEFLTYFQNEAQLEKSRLLSDRFSAERPKGSFSTLEIQRTEQGDSAMYLCASSRETEVDQPQHFGDGTRLSIL.

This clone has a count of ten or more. This chain's CDR3 is CASSEGDGSGNTDTQYF. The CDR3 bases are TGTGCCAGCAGTGAAGGGGACGGGAGCGGGAACACAGATACGCAGTATTTT. The V gene is TRBV6-1, the J gene TRBJ2-3, with TRBD2 identical over 7 bases. The germline gives CDR1 MNHNS, CDR2 SASEGT. This CDR3 region has 17 residues. Germline trimming cut 1 base from V and 2 bases from J; bases unmatched to any gene: 9.

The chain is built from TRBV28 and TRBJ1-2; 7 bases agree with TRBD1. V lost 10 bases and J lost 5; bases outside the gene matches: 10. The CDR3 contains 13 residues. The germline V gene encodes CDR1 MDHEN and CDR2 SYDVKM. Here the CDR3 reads CANNRDSKYGYTF. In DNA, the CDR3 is TGTGCCAACAACCGGGACAGCAAATATGGCTACACCTTC.

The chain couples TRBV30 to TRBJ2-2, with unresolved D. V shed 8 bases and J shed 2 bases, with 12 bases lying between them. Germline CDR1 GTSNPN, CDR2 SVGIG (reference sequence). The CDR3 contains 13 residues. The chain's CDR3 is CAEDQHNTGELFF. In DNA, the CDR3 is TGTGCCGAGGACCAGCACAACACCGGGGAGCTGTTTTTT.

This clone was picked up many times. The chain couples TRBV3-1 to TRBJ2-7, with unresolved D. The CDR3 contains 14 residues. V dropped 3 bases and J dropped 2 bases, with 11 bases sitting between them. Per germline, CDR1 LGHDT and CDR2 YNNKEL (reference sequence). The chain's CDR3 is CASSQIRSPYEQYF. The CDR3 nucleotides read TGTGCCAGCAGCCAGATCAGGTCACCCTACGAGCAGTACTTC.

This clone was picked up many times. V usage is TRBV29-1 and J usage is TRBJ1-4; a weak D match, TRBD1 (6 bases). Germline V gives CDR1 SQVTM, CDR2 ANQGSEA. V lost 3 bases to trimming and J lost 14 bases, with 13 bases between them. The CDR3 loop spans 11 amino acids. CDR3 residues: CSVDVGGVLFF. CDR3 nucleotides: TGCAGCGTTGATGTGGGGGGCGTTCTGTTTTTT.

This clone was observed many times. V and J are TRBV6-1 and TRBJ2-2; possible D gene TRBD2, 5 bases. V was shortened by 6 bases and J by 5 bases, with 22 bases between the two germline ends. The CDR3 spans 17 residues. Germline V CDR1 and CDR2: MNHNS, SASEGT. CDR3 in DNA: TGTGCCAGCAGAAGGGCCCCTAGGGTGTCGGGAACCGGGGAGCTGTTTTTT. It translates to CASRRAPRVSGTGELFF.